These 21 T cell receptor beta chains were all obtained from the same sample, sequenced in a study of regulatory T cells in long-lasting Graves disease. Time point: newly diagnosed GD, antithyroid drugs for less than 3 months. The TCR library was prepared using RNA isolated from PBMCs. Building of the TCR beta libraries involved iRepertoire HTBI primers and Arm-PCR of CDR3 regions. TCRdb re-called the multiplex PCR reads through MiXCR, storing one row per CDR3 protein. The data show roughly 380,000 distinct CDR3 sequences, roughly a sixth seen once. Sequenced material: peripheral blood mononuclear cells (PBMCs), taken at new diagnosis, from a patient treated with antithyroid drugs. These receptor sequences come from a female donor with Graves disease.

This clonotype was counted a few times. This chain links TRBV6-1 with TRBJ1-2, with 12 nucleotides matching TRBD1. Trimming took 6 bases from V and 2 from J; bases not matched to a gene: 13. CDR1 is MNHNS, CDR2 SASEGT, per germline. The CDR3 consists of 18 residues. This chain's CDR3 is CASRKEAGTGGANYGYTF. CDR3 DNA sequence: TGTGCCAGCAGAAAGGAGGCCGGGACAGGGGGCGCAAACTATGGCTACACCTTC.

The chain joins TRBV7-9 to TRBJ2-5; D possibly corresponds to TRBD2 (7 bases). This CDR3 is built from 15 residues. Germline V gene sequence: CDR1 SEHNR, CDR2 FQNEAQ (reference sequence). V was trimmed by 5 bases and J by 2 bases, leaving 15 bases between them. For the CDR3, the DNA is TGTGCCAGCAGCCATAACGGGGGGCCTCAAGAGACCCAGTACTTC. It translates to CASSHNGGPQETQYF.

The sample holds many counts of this clonotype. J is TRBJ2-1 and V is TRBV27, with 7 bases that match TRBD2. This CDR3 contains 15 residues. The V segment lost 6 bases and the J segment 2 bases; nucleotides outside the gene matches: 7. Germline CDR1 reads MNHEY; CDR2 reads SMNVEV (reference sequence). The CDR3 loop is CASRESGAPYNEQFF. The CDR3 DNA reads TGTGCCAGCAGGGAGAGCGGGGCCCCCTACAATGAGCAGTTCTTC.

This clonotype was counted between two and nine times. This chain joins TRBV20-1 and TRBJ1-2; D gene unclear. Germline V CDR1 and CDR2: DFQATT, SNEGSKA (reference sequence). This CDR3 region has 13 residues. The V end was cut by 3 bases, the J end by 4 bases, with 12 bases between. In DNA, the CDR3 is TGCAGTGCTAGTTCTCGGAGATCCTATGGCTACACCTTC. Protein sequence: CSASSRRSYGYTF.

As concerns this clonotype: At one end, the junction sequence differs from germline, possibly due to a read error. The rearrangement joins TRBV7-2 to TRBJ2-2, with TRBD1 matching 8 bases. The CDR3 has 17 amino acids. CDR1 and CDR2 from the germline V gene are SGHTA and FQGNSA. CDR3 nucleotides: TGTGCCAGCAGCATGGACAGGGCCCGCGCGAACACCGGGGAGCTGGTTTTT. Translating gives CASSMDRARANTGELVF.

This clonotype was recorded a few times. Here the CDR3 DNA reads TGTGCCAGCTCACCCCGAAGGACTAGCGGGAACGCAGATACGCAGTATTTT. This gives the protein CASSPRRTSGNADTQYF. V usage is TRBV11-2 and J usage is TRBJ2-3; TRBD2 agrees at 12 bases. With V trimmed by 8 bases and J by 4 bases, 13 bases remained unmatched. The germline V gene has CDR1 SGHAT and CDR2 FQNNGV. This CDR3 is 17 amino acids long.

This clonotype was counted a few times. One junction end disagrees with the germline gene, perhaps due to a read error. This rearrangement joins TRBV20-1 to TRBJ2-3; D ambiguous. Looked up from germline, CDR1 is DFQATT and CDR2 is SNEGSKA (reference sequence). This CDR3 spans 10 amino acids. DNA of the CDR3: TGCGGTGCGATTCGATATACGCAGTATTTT. Translated: CGAIRYTQYF.

This clonotype was observed many times. This chain links TRBV28 with TRBJ1-1, with D hard to call. Per the germline V gene, CDR1 is MDHEN and CDR2 is SYDVKM. The CDR3 spans 13 residues. Trimming stripped 7 bases from V and 1 base from J, with 10 bases between. The CDR3 DNA follows: TGTGCCAGCAACCCAGCGGGGAACACTGAAGCTTTCTTT. Protein sequence: CASNPAGNTEAFF. The full variable domain, rest sourced from reference TRBV28 and TRBJ1-1, is DVKVTQSSRYLVKRTGEKVFLECVQDMDHENMFWYRQDPGLGLRLIYFSYDVKMKEKGDIPEGYSVSREKKERFSLILESASTNQTSMYLCASNPAGNTEAFFGQGTRLTVV.

V usage is TRBV28 and J usage is TRBJ1-5, with 7 nucleotides matching TRBD1. There are 15 residues in the CDR3. V gave up 7 bases and J gave up 3 bases; unmatched junction bases: 9. Germline V CDR1 and CDR2: MDHEN, SYDVKM. CDR3 region: CASIPLDRDNQPQHF. In DNA, the CDR3 is TGTGCCAGCATCCCCCTTGACAGGGACAATCAGCCCCAGCATTTT.

A few counts support this clonotype. Just one base apart from a much larger clone, this may be a read error. The rearrangement uses TRBV12-5 and TRBJ2-3; unclear D gene. This CDR3 contains 17 residues. Germline CDR1 and CDR2: LGHNT and FRNRAP. Trimming removed 1 base at V and 0 bases at J, with 14 bases between. The CDR3 sequence: CASGLGPAATSTDTQYF. DNA for the CDR3: TGTGCTAGTGGTTTGGGGCCAGCAGCCACTAGCACAGATACGCAGTATTTT.

In the case of this clonotype: With a much larger clone just one base away, this may be a read error. The gene calls are TRBV20-1 and TRBJ2-7; possibly TRBD2 for D (6 bases). Germline assignment: CDR1 DFQATT and CDR2 SNEGSKA (reference sequence). This CDR3 is built from 14 residues. The ends were cut back, 1 base at V and 0 bases at J, with 10 bases in the middle. The CDR3 DNA reads as TGCAGTGCTAGAGGGCCTAGCGTCTCCTACGAGCAGTACTTC. Translated: CSARGPSVSYEQYF.

Note on this clonotype: A far more abundant clone sits one base away, making this likely a read error. The chain employs TRBV27 and TRBJ1-1; no firm D call. The length of the CDR3 is 13 residues. CDR1 is MNHEY and CDR2 is SMNVEV in the germline V gene (reference sequence). Between the trimmed V and J ends, which lost 3 bases and 7 bases, there was a span of 12 bases. This chain's CDR3 is CASSLTSRNEAFF. The CDR3 DNA sequence: TGTGCCAGCAGTTTGACGAGCAGAAATGAAGCTTTCTTT.

This clonotype appeared a few times. The rearrangement uses TRBV29-1 and TRBJ2-1, with a weak D call TRBD2 (7 bases). The CDR3 spans 13 residues. V was clipped by 3 bases and J by 8 bases, with 14 bases between them. Germline CDR1 reads SQVTM; CDR2 reads ANQGSEA. The CDR3 loop reads CSVDRGGADEQFF. The CDR3 DNA sequence: TGCAGCGTTGACCGTGGGGGGGCCGATGAGCAGTTCTTC.

The rearrangement links TRBV5-1 to TRBJ1-1; 7 bases line up with TRBD1. The germline CDR1 and CDR2 sequences are SGHRS and YFSETQ. This CDR3 is built from 15 residues. Trimming at V came to 0 bases and at J to 3 bases, leaving 5 bases not matched to a gene. This CDR3 reads CASSLVSRGDTEAFF. The DNA for the CDR3 is TGCGCCAGCAGCTTGGTATCCAGGGGGGACACTGAAGCTTTCTTT.

The chain carries TRBV4-1 and TRBJ1-5; the D gene is possibly TRBD1 (5 bases). Trimming shortened V by 5 bases and J by 5 bases, and 10 bases separated the two germline ends. The germline CDR1 and CDR2 sequences are MGHRA and YSYEKL. This CDR3 is built from 13 residues. The CDR3 here is CASSTVQDQPQHF. The CDR3, as DNA: TGCGCCAGCAGCACCGTACAGGATCAGCCCCAGCATTTT.

The rearrangement joins TRBV27 to TRBJ1-1, with D perhaps matching TRBD1 (6 bases). The CDR3 has 13 residues. V was shortened by 3 bases and J by 5 bases, with 10 bases between the two germline ends. Germline V lookup: CDR1 MNHEY, CDR2 SMNVEV (reference sequence). CDR3 coding DNA: TGTGCCAGCAGTTTCGGGACAAGGACTGAAGCTTTCTTT. Amino acid sequence: CASSFGTRTEAFF.

Worth noting for this clonotype: A much larger clone sits a single nucleotide away, making a read error possible. The CDR3 region is CASSLKGDMGQPQHF. CDR3 nucleotide sequence: TGTGCCAGCAGCCTCAAGGGGGACATGGGCCAGCCCCAGCATTTT. The chain joins TRBV3-1 to TRBJ1-5; possibly TRBD1 for D (6 bases). The CDR3 consists of 15 residues. Trimming removed 4 bases at V and 7 bases at J, with 17 bases between. In germline, CDR1 is LGHDT, CDR2 YNNKEL (reference sequence). The entire variable domain, with the rest obtained from reference TRBV3-1 and TRBJ1-5, is as follows: DTAVSQTPKYLVTQMGNDKSIKCEQNLGHDTMYWYKQDSKKFLKIMFSYNNKELIINETVPNRFSPKSPDKAHLNLHINSLELGDSAVYFCASSLKGDMGQPQHFGDGTRLSIL.

In this sample, this clonotype turned up many times. The genes are TRBV2 and TRBJ2-1, with TRBD1 matching over 7 bases. CDR3 length equals 15 residues. Per the germline V gene, CDR1 is SNHLY and CDR2 is FYNNEI. The V and J ends lost 6 bases and 2 bases, in that order; junction bases with no gene match: 7. CDR3 nucleotide sequence: TGTGCCAGCAGAGGACAGGAGCATGCCTACAATGAGCAGTTCTTC. Protein: CASRGQEHAYNEQFF.

The chain employs TRBV9 and TRBJ2-7, with D possibly matching TRBD2 (6 bases). V was pared by 3 bases and J by 4 bases, with 17 bases between. The germline V gene encodes CDR1 SGDLS and CDR2 YYNGEE. The CDR3 runs to 15 residues. CDR3 nucleotides: TGTGCCAGCAGCGCTTCGGGAGAGGGATTGTACGAGCAGTACTTC. Protein product: CASSASGEGLYEQYF.

This clonotype was seen at least ten times. The V and J genes are TRBV28 and TRBJ2-1, with D perhaps matching TRBD1 (5 bases). V was trimmed by 3 bases and J by 3 bases, leaving 12 bases between them. Germline V gene data show CDR1 as MDHEN and CDR2 as SYDVKM. The length of the CDR3 is 15 residues. DNA of the CDR3: TGTGCCAGCAGTTTGGCAGGGATGATCTACAATGAGCAGTTCTTC. Protein sequence: CASSLAGMIYNEQFF.

This clonotype showed up many times. This chain links TRBV7-3 with TRBJ1-6; the D gene is possibly TRBD1 (6 bases). This CDR3 region has 14 residues. CDR1 is SGHTA, CDR2 FQGTGA, per germline. The V gene lost 5 bases and the J gene lost 10 bases, with 15 bases spanning the gap. CDR3 coding DNA: TGTGCCAGCAGCCTGAGGGGGATTGGGTCACCCCTCCACTTT. Translating it yields CASSLRGIGSPLHF.